The 18 T cell receptor beta chains given below trace back to one sample, sequenced in a study of Ad26.COV2.S vaccination and SARS-CoV-2 variants. Stated treatment: about 20 received Ad26.COV2.S at low or high dose, single or two shots; about 5 received placebo; per-sample allocation not given. It was on day 63 after the first vaccine or placebo injection that samples were taken. Repertoires were generated with immunoSEQ multiplex PCR, while TCRdb's copy carries only in-frame clones and drops some. The sample lists some 290,000 clones, just under 85% occurring once. Sequencing was performed on peripheral blood, taken in a trial of Ad26.COV2.S vaccine versus placebo. These receptors all come from a person aged 18-60 years who received the Ad26.COV2.S COVID-19 vaccine or a placebo.

The rearrangement links TRBV28 to TRBJ1-4; D is undetermined. There are 14 residues in the CDR3. Germline loops: CDR1 MDHEN, CDR2 SYDVKM. Trimming pared 2 bases from V and 8 bases from J, leaving 12 bases between. The CDR3 region has the DNA TGTGCCAGCAGTTTAGCCCTGAAAAGGGAAAAACTGTTTTTT. The encoded protein is CASSLALKREKLFF.

The chain links TRBV29-1 to TRBJ1-2; unclear D gene. The V and J ends lost 4 bases and 5 bases respectively, with 14 bases between them. The CDR3 extends over 13 amino acids. Germline lookup yields CDR1 SQVTM and CDR2 ANQGSEA. DNA for the CDR3: TGCAGCGTTGGCGAGGGTGGGGATTATGGCTACACCTTC. Protein product: CSVGEGGDYGYTF.

V gene TRBV2 combines with J gene TRBJ1-5; 7 bases match TRBD1. The germline gives CDR1 SNHLY, CDR2 FYNNEI. The ends lost 3 bases at V and 0 bases at J; junction bases unmatched: 17. This CDR3 has 20 residues. The CDR3 coding sequence is TGTGCCAGCAGTGACGGGGGTCGGAGGGGGCGATTTTATAGCAATCAGCCCCAGCATTTT. As protein: CASSDGGRRGRFYSNQPQHF.

The V gene is TRBV5-1, the J gene TRBJ2-7, with 12 bases matching TRBD1. Unmatched junction bases numbered 8, after V lost 4 bases and J lost 3 bases. The germline V gene encodes CDR1 SGHRS and CDR2 YFSETQ. The CDR3 sequence is 16 residues long. DNA for the CDR3: TGCGCCAGCAGCCCGAGGGGACAGGGGGCAATCTACGAGCAGTACTTC. This translates into CASSPRGQGAIYEQYF.

This clone occurred many times. This rearrangement joins TRBV3-1 (or the pseudogene TRBV3-2) to TRBJ1-2; D is possibly TRBD1 (5 bases). In germline, CDR1 is LGHDT, CDR2 YNNKEL (reference sequence). Trimming took off 0 bases at V and 2 bases at J, with 7 bases between the two ends. This CDR3 comprises 14 residues. CDR3 nucleotide sequence: TGTGCCAGCAGCCAAGAAAAGGGGAACTATGGCTACACCTTC. This translates into CASSQEKGNYGYTF.

The rearrangement joins TRBV5-1 to TRBJ2-3, with D perhaps TRBD1 or TRBD2 (5 bases each). This CDR3 region has 16 residues. Germline CDR1 and CDR2: SGHRS and YFSETQ. V was clipped by 0 bases and J by 2 bases, with 13 bases between them. This chain's CDR3 is CASSLAGTRYTDTQYF. The CDR3 DNA is TGCGCCAGCAGCTTGGCCGGGACCCGTTACACAGATACGCAGTATTTT.

CDR3 region: CASRGNSLMNTEAFF. CDR3 nucleotides: TGTGCCAGCAGGGGGAACTCCCTCATGAACACTGAAGCTTTCTTT. This chain joins TRBV28 and TRBJ1-1; D is unclear. The V and J ends lost 6 bases and 0 bases respectively, with 14 bases between them. CDR1 is MDHEN, CDR2 SYDVKM, per germline. This CDR3 contains 15 residues.

As regards this clone: Other DNA sequences within the sample encode an identical CDR3. V and J are TRBV19 and TRBJ1-5; a weak D match, TRBD1 (5 bases). Germline V gene data show CDR1 as LNHDA and CDR2 as SQIVND (reference sequence). CDR3 length: 14 amino acids. The ends were cut back, 5 bases at V and 4 bases at J, with 12 bases in the middle. The CDR3 DNA sequence: TGTGCCAGTAGTTCCCCCGGGGGGAATCAGCCCCAGCATTTT. It translates to CASSSPGGNQPQHF.

This clone was seen a few times. The rearrangement links TRBV29-1 to TRBJ1-5, with unresolved D. The CDR3 spans 12 residues. Germline V CDR1 and CDR2: SQVTM, ANQGSEA. V dropped 4 bases and J dropped 9 bases, with 13 bases sitting between them. This chain's CDR3 is CSVVEGLGPQHF. The CDR3 DNA follows: TGCAGCGTTGTAGAGGGCTTGGGGCCCCAGCATTTT.

The chain links TRBV18 to TRBJ1-2; the D is unclear. This CDR3 region has 15 residues. V was pared by 3 bases and J by 3 bases, with 14 bases between. The germline V gene encodes CDR1 KGHSH and CDR2 LQKENI. The CDR3 DNA follows: TGTGCCAGCTCACCCCTGGTCGGAGGGCACTATGGCTACACCTTC. Its protein is CASSPLVGGHYGYTF.

This chain links TRBV28 with TRBJ1-1, with D tentatively TRBD1 (5 bases). The V end lost 3 bases, the J end lost 11 bases, and 16 bases lay between the germline ends. The germline CDR1 and CDR2 sequences are MDHEN and SYDVKM. CDR3 length: 13 residues. The DNA of the CDR3 is TGTGCCAGCAGTTTCTCCAACCTCGAGGGGGCTTTCTTT. Protein sequence: CASSFSNLEGAFF.

The V and J genes are TRBV5-1 and TRBJ2-1; 7 bases fit TRBD2. CDR1 is SGHRS, CDR2 YFSETQ, per germline. Losses at the gene ends were 0 bases for V and 6 bases for J; bases not matched to a gene: 12. CDR3 length: 17 amino acids. The CDR3 DNA sequence: TGCGCCAGCAGCTTGGCCTCGGTCGGTGAGCGGGGCAATGAGCAGTTCTTC. Amino acids: CASSLASVGERGNEQFF.

The chain uses TRBV29-1 and TRBJ2-7, with D tentatively TRBD1 (5 bases). V was cut by 4 bases and J by 2 bases, with 9 bases left in between. CDR1 and CDR2 from the germline V gene are SQVTM and ANQGSEA. The CDR3 spans 12 residues. This CDR3 reads CSVGDSTYEQYF. CDR3 bases: TGCAGCGTTGGTGACAGCACCTACGAGCAGTACTTC.

The gene calls are TRBV12-3 or TRBV12-4 and TRBJ2-4; weak D call: TRBD1 (6 bases). Trimming took off 5 bases at V and 4 bases at J, with 9 bases between the two ends. CDR3 size: 13 residues. CDR3 nucleotide sequence: TGTGCCAGCAGTACAGGACAGAAAAACATTCAGTACTTC. It yields the protein CASSTGQKNIQYF.

The V gene is TRBV18, the J gene TRBJ2-7, with a possible D match to TRBD1 (5 bases). V was cut by 4 bases and J by 5 bases, with 15 bases left in between. The CDR3 is 14 residues long. Germline loops: CDR1 KGHSH, CDR2 LQKENI. The CDR3 sequence: CASSQPQGMDEQYF. CDR3 coding DNA: TGTGCCAGCTCACAGCCCCAGGGTATGGACGAGCAGTACTTC.

The rearrangement uses TRBV7-9 and TRBJ2-3; 9 nucleotides match TRBD2. Germline V CDR1 and CDR2: SEHNR, FQNEAQ (reference sequence). Trimming at V came to 5 bases and at J to 5 bases, leaving 14 bases not matched to a gene. The length of the CDR3 is 17 residues. The CDR3 DNA sequence: TGTGCCAGCAGCCCCCAGTTTGAGCTAGCGGGGAGAGATACGCAGTATTTT. This translates into CASSPQFELAGRDTQYF.

The chain carries TRBV21-1 and TRBJ1-2; the D call of TRBD1 is as the table states it, not checked on the DNA. TRBV21-1 is classified as a pseudogene. The CDR3 is 14 amino acids. CDR3 amino acids: CASSKGRPNYGYTF. CDR3 nucleotides: TGTGCCAGCAGCAAAGGCAGGCCTAACTATGGCTACACCTTC.

This clone was observed at least ten times. The CDR3 sequence: CASSRRGLGYTF. The CDR3 DNA is TGTGCCAGCAGCCGCAGGGGATTGGGCTACACCTTC. The V gene is TRBV28, the J gene TRBJ1-2; a possible D gene is TRBD1 (6 bases). V lost 6 bases to trimming and J lost 8 bases, with 13 bases between them. Germline CDR1 reads MDHEN; CDR2 reads SYDVKM. The CDR3 consists of 12 residues.